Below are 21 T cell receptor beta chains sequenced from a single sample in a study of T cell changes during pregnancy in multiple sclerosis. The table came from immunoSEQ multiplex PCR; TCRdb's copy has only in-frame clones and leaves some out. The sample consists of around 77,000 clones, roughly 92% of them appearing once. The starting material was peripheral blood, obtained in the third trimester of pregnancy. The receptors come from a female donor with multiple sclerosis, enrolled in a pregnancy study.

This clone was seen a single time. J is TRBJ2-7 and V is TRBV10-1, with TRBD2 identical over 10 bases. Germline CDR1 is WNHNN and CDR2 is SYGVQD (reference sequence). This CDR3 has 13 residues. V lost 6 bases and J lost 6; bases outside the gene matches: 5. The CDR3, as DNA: TGCGCCAGCAGGTCTAGCGGGAGTGGCGAGCAGTACTTC. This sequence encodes CASRSSGSGEQYF.

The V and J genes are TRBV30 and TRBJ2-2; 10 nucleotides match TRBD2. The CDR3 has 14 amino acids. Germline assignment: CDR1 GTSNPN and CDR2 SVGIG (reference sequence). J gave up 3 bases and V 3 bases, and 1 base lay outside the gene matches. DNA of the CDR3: TGTGCCTGGAGCGGACTAGCGGACACCGGGGAGCTGTTTTTT. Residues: CAWSGLADTGELFF.

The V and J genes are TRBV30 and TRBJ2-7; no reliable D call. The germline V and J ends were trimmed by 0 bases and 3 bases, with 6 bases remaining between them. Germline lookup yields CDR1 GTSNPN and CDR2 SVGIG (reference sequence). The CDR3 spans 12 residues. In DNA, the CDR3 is TGTGCCTGGAGTGTATACTTCTACGAGCAGTACTTC. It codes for CAWSVYFYEQYF.

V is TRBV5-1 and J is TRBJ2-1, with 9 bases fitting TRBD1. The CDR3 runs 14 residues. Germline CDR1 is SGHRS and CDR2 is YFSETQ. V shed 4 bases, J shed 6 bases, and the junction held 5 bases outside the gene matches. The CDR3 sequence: CASSAGQGGNEQFF. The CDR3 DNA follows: TGCGCCAGCAGCGCGGGACAGGGTGGCAATGAGCAGTTCTTC. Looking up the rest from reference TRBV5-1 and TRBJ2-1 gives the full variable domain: KAGVTQTPRYLIKTRGQQVTLSCSPISGHRSVSWYQQTPGQGLQFLFEYFSETQRNKGNFPGRFSGRQFSNSRSEMNVSTLELGDSALYLCASSAGQGGNEQFFGPGTRLTVL.

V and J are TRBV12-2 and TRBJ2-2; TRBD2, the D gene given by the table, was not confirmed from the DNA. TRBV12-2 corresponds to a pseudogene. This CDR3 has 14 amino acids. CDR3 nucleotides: TGTGCAAGTCGCCTACTGAGAACGACCGGGGAGCTGTTTTTT. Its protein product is CASRLLRTTGELFF.

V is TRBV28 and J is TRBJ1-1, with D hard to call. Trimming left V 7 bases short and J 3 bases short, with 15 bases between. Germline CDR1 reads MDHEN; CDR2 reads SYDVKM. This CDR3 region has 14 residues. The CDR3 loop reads CASTTAGRYTEAFF. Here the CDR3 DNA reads TGTGCCAGCACCACTGCTGGGCGTTACACTGAAGCTTTCTTT.

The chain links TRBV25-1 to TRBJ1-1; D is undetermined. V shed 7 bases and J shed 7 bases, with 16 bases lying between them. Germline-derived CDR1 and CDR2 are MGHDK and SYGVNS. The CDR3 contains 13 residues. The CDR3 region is CASKERFGDEAFF. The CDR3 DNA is TGTGCCAGCAAAGAACGATTCGGGGATGAAGCTTTCTTT.

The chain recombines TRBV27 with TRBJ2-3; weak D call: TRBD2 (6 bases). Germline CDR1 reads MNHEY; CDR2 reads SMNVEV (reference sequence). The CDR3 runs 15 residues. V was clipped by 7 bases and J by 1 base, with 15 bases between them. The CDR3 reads CASIPLGEGTDTQYF. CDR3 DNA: TGTGCCAGCATCCCCTTGGGGGAGGGCACAGATACGCAGTATTTT.

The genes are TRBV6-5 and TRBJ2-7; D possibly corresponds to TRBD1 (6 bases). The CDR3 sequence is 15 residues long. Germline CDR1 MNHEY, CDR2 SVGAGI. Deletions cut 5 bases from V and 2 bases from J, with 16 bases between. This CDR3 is CASSPGHFSPYEQYF. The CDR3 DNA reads TGTGCCAGCAGTCCGGGACACTTTAGCCCCTACGAGCAGTACTTC.

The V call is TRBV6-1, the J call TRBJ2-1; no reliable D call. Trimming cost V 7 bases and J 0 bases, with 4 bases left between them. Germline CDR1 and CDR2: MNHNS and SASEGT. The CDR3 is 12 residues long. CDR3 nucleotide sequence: TGTGCCAGCATCGGCTCCTACAATGAGCAGTTCTTC. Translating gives CASIGSYNEQFF.

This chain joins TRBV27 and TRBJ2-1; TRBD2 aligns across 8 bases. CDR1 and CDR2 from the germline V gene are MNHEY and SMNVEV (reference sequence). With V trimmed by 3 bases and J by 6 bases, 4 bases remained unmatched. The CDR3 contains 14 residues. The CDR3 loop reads CASSLGGLANEQFF. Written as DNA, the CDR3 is TGTGCCAGCAGTTTGGGAGGACTAGCCAATGAGCAGTTCTTC.

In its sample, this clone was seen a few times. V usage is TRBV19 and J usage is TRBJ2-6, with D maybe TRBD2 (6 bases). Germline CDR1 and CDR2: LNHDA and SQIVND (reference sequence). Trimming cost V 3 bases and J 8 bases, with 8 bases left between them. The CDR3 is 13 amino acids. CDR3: CASSIGGTNVLTF. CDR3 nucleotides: TGTGCCAGTAGTATTGGAGGGACCAACGTCCTGACTTTC. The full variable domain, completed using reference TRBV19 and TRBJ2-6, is DGGITQSPKYLFRKEGQNVTLSCEQNLNHDAMYWYRQDPGQGLRLIYYSQIVNDFQKGDIAEGYSVSREKKESFPLTVTSAQKNPTAFYLCASSIGGTNVLTFGAGSRLTVL.

The CDR3 loop reads CASSNSGQGAIYEQYF. CDR3 sequence (DNA): TGTGCCAGCAGCAATTCCGGACAGGGAGCCATATACGAGCAGTACTTC. V is TRBV21-1 and J is TRBJ2-7; TRBD1, as called in the table, went unchecked against the DNA. TRBV21-1 has pseudogene status. The CDR3 spans 16 residues.

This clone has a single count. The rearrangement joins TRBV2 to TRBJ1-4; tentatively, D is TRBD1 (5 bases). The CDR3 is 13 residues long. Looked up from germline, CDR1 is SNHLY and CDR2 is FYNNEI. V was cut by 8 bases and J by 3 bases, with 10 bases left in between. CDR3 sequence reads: CASSDTSNEKLFF. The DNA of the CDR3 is TGTGCCAGCTCGGACACCTCTAATGAAAAACTGTTTTTT.

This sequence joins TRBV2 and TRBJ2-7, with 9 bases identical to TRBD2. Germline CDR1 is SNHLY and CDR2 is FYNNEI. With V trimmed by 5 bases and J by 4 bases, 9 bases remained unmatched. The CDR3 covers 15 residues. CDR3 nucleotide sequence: TGTGCCAGCAGTTCTGGGACTAGCAGAATATACGAGCAGTACTTC. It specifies CASSSGTSRIYEQYF.

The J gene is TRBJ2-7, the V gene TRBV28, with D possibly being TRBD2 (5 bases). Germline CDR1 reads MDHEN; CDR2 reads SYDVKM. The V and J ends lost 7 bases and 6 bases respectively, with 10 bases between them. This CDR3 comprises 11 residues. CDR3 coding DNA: TGTGCCAGCATCGCGGGTAGCGAGCAGTACTTC. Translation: CASIAGSEQYF.

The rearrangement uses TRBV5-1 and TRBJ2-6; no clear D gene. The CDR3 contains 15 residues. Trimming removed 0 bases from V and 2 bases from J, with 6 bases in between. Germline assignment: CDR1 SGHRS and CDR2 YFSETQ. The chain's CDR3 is CASSLAAAGANVLTF. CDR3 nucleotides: TGCGCCAGCAGCTTGGCCGCAGCTGGGGCCAACGTCCTGACTTTC.

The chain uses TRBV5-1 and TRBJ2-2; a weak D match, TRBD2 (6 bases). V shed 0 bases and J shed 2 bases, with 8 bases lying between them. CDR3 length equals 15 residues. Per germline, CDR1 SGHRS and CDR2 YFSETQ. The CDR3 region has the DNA TGCGCCAGCAGCTTGGCACTAGCCAACACCGGGGAGCTGTTTTTT. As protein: CASSLALANTGELFF.

DNA of the CDR3: TGTGCCAGCAGTGAAGACAGAGCCTACACCGGGGAGCTGTTTTTT. Translating gives CASSEDRAYTGELFF. This sequence joins TRBV2 and TRBJ2-2; D is ambiguous. CDR1 SNHLY and CDR2 FYNNEI come from the germline V gene. The CDR3 covers 15 residues. V lost 1 base and J lost 3, with 9 bases in between.

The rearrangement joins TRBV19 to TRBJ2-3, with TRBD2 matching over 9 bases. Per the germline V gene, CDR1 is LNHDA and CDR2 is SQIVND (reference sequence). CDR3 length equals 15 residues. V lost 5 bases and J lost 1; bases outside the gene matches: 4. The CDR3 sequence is CASSPLAGRTDTQYF. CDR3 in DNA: TGTGCCAGTAGTCCCCTAGCGGGGCGCACAGATACGCAGTATTTT.

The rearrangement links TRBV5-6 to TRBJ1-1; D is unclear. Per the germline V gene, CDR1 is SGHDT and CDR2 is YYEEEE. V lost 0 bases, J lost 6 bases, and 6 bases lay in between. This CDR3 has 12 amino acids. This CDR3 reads CASSLASSEAFF. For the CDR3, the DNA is TGTGCCAGCAGCTTGGCCTCTTCTGAAGCTTTCTTT.